These 19 T cell receptor beta chains were sequenced from one sample in a study of T cells in women clearing cervical HPV infection. The data were produced by immunoSEQ multiplex PCR, yet TCRdb's version contains in-frame clones alone and is incomplete. The data include approximately 35,000 clones; the top ten clones carry 7.8%. Sequenced material: blood buffy coat. The receptors were gathered from a woman aged 18 to 69 with a cervical HPV16 infection that either progressed to CIN3+ or cleared (not recorded which).

Comments on this clone: The read finishes 3 residues shy of the CDR3 end, and the germline J gene is used to complete it. The chain has TRBV20-1 and TRBJ2-7; 7 bases are shared with TRBD2. The CDR3 consists of 13 residues. Looked up from germline, CDR1 is DFQATT and CDR2 is SNEGSKA (reference sequence). After removal of 6 bases from V and 3 bases from J, the junction contained 8 bases not matched to a gene. The CDR3 bases that were read are TGCAGTGCAACGGGGGGTCAGAGCTACGAG. This codes for CSATGGQSYE. Given in full, the CDR3 is CSATGGQSYEQYF.

Regarding this clone: The read halts 3 residues ahead of the CDR3 end, with the missing end drawn from the germline J gene. The chain employs TRBV19 and TRBJ2-4; 9 bases are shared with TRBD1. V trimming: 7 bases; J trimming: 9 bases; junction bases outside the gene matches: 10. CDR1 LNHDA and CDR2 SQIVND come from the germline V gene (reference sequence). This CDR3 has 14 amino acids. CDR3 bases read: TGTGCCAGTACCAGGGACAGGGCCAGTGGCATT. It translates to CASTRDRASGI. The complete CDR3 protein is CASTRDRASGIQYF.

Note on this clone: The read stops 3 residues short of the end of the CDR3; the missing end is completed from the germline J gene. The chain couples TRBV2 to TRBJ2-1, with D tentatively TRBD1 or TRBD2 (5 bases each). The CDR3 runs 14 residues. The V gene lost 7 bases and the J gene lost 5 bases, with 15 bases spanning the gap. From germline, CDR1 is SNHLY and CDR2 FYNNEI. CDR3 DNA (partial): TGTGCCAGCATTCGGCAGGGAGTCCACAATGAG. Translated: CASIRQGVHNE. The whole CDR3 protein is CASIRQGVHNEQFF.

Comment on this clone: The CDR3 is cut off 3 residues early in the read; its end comes from the germline J gene. The identical CDR3 is also encoded by other nucleotide sequences in the sample. The chain couples TRBV20-1 to TRBJ1-5; D is possibly TRBD1 (6 bases). Germline V gives CDR1 DFQATT, CDR2 SNEGSKA (reference sequence). V was cut by 3 bases and J by 0 bases, with 9 bases left in between. CDR3 length equals 14 residues. The part of the CDR3 DNA that was read is TGCAGTGCTAGCCGGACAGATAGCAATCAGCCC. Protein product: CSASRTDSNQP. From start to end, the CDR3 is CSASRTDSNQPQHF.

As concerns this clone: The read ends 3 residues before the CDR3 terminus; that terminus is restored from the germline J gene. The chain combines TRBV7-2 with TRBJ2-3; D is unresolved. This CDR3 region has 12 residues. Germline CDR1 reads SGHTA; CDR2 reads FQGNSA. The V end was cut by 3 bases, the J end by 5 bases, with 6 bases between. Incomplete CDR3 DNA: TGTGCCAGCAGCTTTCTAAAAGATACG. Residues: CASSFLKDT. The full CDR3 is CASSFLKDTQYF.

A remark on this clone: The missing CDR3 end, 3 residues past where the read stops, is filled in from the germline J gene. The rearrangement uses TRBV5-1 and TRBJ2-7, with D uncertain. Deletions cut 0 bases from V and 0 bases from J, with 16 bases between. Germline assignment: CDR1 SGHRS and CDR2 YFSETQ. There are 17 residues in the CDR3. The sequenced CDR3 bases are TGCGCCAGCAGCTTGGAAGATCCGTTACAAGGCTCCTACGAG. This sequence encodes CASSLEDPLQGSYE. The complete CDR3 protein is CASSLEDPLQGSYEQYF.

To note about this clone: The read halts 3 residues ahead of the CDR3 end, with the missing end drawn from the germline J gene. V gene TRBV3-1 (or the pseudogene TRBV3-2) combines with J gene TRBJ1-6, with TRBD1 matching over 8 bases. Germline values: CDR1 LGHDT, CDR2 YNNKEL (reference sequence). This CDR3 contains 16 residues. V lost 5 bases to trimming and J lost 6 bases; unmatched junction nucleotides: 9. The part of the CDR3 DNA that was read is TGTGCCAGCAGCATAGCGGACAGGGCTTTTAATTCACCC. Its protein product is CASSIADRAFNSP. In full, the CDR3 reads CASSIADRAFNSPLHF.

CDR3: CSARSGLVEQFF. CDR3 bases read: TGCAGTGCTAGATCGGGACTAGTTGAG. The chain joins TRBV20-1 to TRBJ2-1, with 8 bases lining up with TRBD2. The observed sequence ends 3 residues before the CDR3 terminus, with the missing tail filled in from the germline J gene. Germline CDR1 DFQATT, CDR2 SNEGSKA (reference sequence). The CDR3 consists of 12 residues. V trimming: 2 bases; J trimming: 9 bases; junction bases outside the gene matches: 3.

The CDR3 bases that were read are TGTGCCAGCAGCTTAGAGGGCTTACGTAATGAAAAA. Its translation is CASSLEGLRNEK. The entire CDR3 protein is CASSLEGLRNEKLFF. The V gene is TRBV7-9, the J gene TRBJ1-4; the D is unclear. Read coverage stops 3 residues before the CDR3 terminus; the germline J gene supplies the remainder. Germline assignment: CDR1 SEHNR and CDR2 FQNEAQ (reference sequence). The V end was cut by 1 base, the J end by 4 bases, with 10 bases between. The CDR3 sequence is 15 residues long.

In the case of this clone: Read sequence stops 3 residues before the CDR3 end, and the germline J gene provides the missing end. The rearrangement joins TRBV19 to TRBJ2-7; 10 bases are a match to TRBD2. Looked up from germline, CDR1 is LNHDA and CDR2 is SQIVND (reference sequence). The J segment lost 5 bases and the V segment lost 4 bases, leaving 5 bases of the junction unmatched. This CDR3 region has 14 residues. The covered CDR3 bases are TGTGCCAGTAGTACGTCTAGCGGGAGCAACGAG. Its protein is CASSTSSGSNE. The full CDR3 is CASSTSSGSNEQYF.

In the case of this clone: The read is 3 residues too short to cover the CDR3 end, so that end is filled in from the germline J gene. The genes are TRBV6-1 and TRBJ2-7, with 7 bases that match TRBD1. V gave up 4 bases and J gave up 5 bases; unmatched junction bases: 5. CDR1 and CDR2 from the germline V gene are MNHNS and SASEGT. CDR3 length: 13 amino acids. CDR3 DNA, as far as it was read: TGTGCCAGCAGTGCAGGGGGAATAAACGAG. Translating gives CASSAGGINE. The full CDR3 is CASSAGGINEQYF.

Comment on this clone: The sequenced fragment ends 3 residues before the CDR3 boundary, so the rest is inferred from the germline J gene. The V and J genes are TRBV5-4 and TRBJ2-7, with 14 bases identical to TRBD2. Germline values: CDR1 SGHNT, CDR2 YYREEE (reference sequence). V shed 5 bases, J shed 5 bases, and the junction held 9 bases outside the gene matches. This CDR3 comprises 16 residues. The covered CDR3 bases are TGTGCCAGCAGACACGGGACTAGCGGGAGCATCGACGAG. Protein sequence: CASRHGTSGSIDE. The full CDR3 protein is CASRHGTSGSIDEQYF.

On this clone itself: With the read ending 3 residues before the CDR3 end, the germline J gene is used to fill in that end. The rearrangement uses TRBV13 and TRBJ2-7; TRBD1 aligns across 9 bases. J lost 3 bases, V lost 6 bases, and 9 bases had no gene match. The CDR3 loop spans 15 amino acids. CDR1 is PRHDT and CDR2 is FYEKMQ in the germline V gene (reference sequence). This chain's CDR3 is CASSFSPGQGYEQYF. The CDR3 bases that were read are TGTGCCAGCAGTTTCTCACCGGGACAGGGCTACGAG.

The DNA read from the CDR3 is TGCAGTGCTAGATCAGGGCCCCTCTCCTACGAG. Amino acids: CSARSGPLSYE. The full CDR3 protein is CSARSGPLSYEQYF. V is TRBV20-1 and J is TRBJ2-7; tentative D call: TRBD1 (5 bases). Read coverage stops 3 residues before the CDR3 terminus; the germline J gene supplies the remainder. With 2 bases removed from V and 0 bases from J, the gap between germline ends came to 11 bases. Germline CDR1 DFQATT, CDR2 SNEGSKA (reference sequence). The CDR3 has 14 amino acids.

Remarks on this clone: The read stops 3 residues short of the end of the CDR3; the missing end is completed from the germline J gene. This chain joins TRBV5-1 and TRBJ2-3; D may be TRBD2 (6 bases). Trimming stripped 5 bases from V and 3 bases from J, with 13 bases between. Germline CDR1 is SGHRS and CDR2 is YFSETQ. CDR3 length: 14 residues. The CDR3 DNA, read in part, is TGCGCCAGCAGTAGCGGTGAACGGACAGATACG. Encoded protein: CASSSGERTDT. The CDR3 reads in full as CASSSGERTDTQYF.

In regard to this clone: The read ends 3 residues early relative to the CDR3; the germline J gene fills the gap. The chain recombines TRBV6-1 with TRBJ1-5; no clear D gene. V dropped 1 base and J dropped 5 bases, with 6 bases sitting between them. The germline V gene has CDR1 MNHNS and CDR2 SASEGT. CDR3 length: 13 amino acids. CDR3 region: CASSEDSYQPQHF. The part of the CDR3 DNA that was read is TGTGCCAGCAGTGAAGACAGCTATCAGCCC.

Details on this clone: Sequencing ends 3 residues short of the CDR3 end; the germline J gene provides the rest. The genes are TRBV30 and TRBJ2-3; 10 bases map to TRBD2. Germline V gives CDR1 GTSNPN, CDR2 SVGIG (reference sequence). This CDR3 comprises 14 residues. V dropped 1 base and J dropped 4; count of bases not matched to a gene: 2. The CDR3 sequence: CAWSAGLAADTQYF. The covered CDR3 bases are TGTGCCTGGAGTGCCGGACTAGCGGCAGATACG. The whole variable domain, filled in from reference TRBV30 and TRBJ2-3, reads SQTIHQWPATLVQPVGSPLSLECTVEGTSNPNLYWYRQAAGRGLQLLFYSVGIGQISSEVPQNLSASRPQDRQFILSSKKLLLSDSGFYLCAWSAGLAADTQYFGPGTRLTVL.

Concerning this clone itself: The sequence runs out 3 residues before the end of the CDR3; the remainder is reconstructed from the germline J gene. The V call is TRBV30, the J call TRBJ1-2, with no clear D. The CDR3 is made up of 15 amino acids. The germline CDR1 and CDR2 sequences are GTSNPN and SVGIG (reference sequence). This CDR3 reads CAWRGSGSPYNDYTF. Partial CDR3 DNA: TGTGCCTGGAGGGGGAGCGGGAGTCCCTACAATGAC.

Comments on this clone: Sequencing ends 3 residues short of the CDR3 end; the germline J gene provides the rest. The chain recombines TRBV28 with TRBJ1-1; D is uncertain. Germline V CDR1 and CDR2: MDHEN, SYDVKM. The CDR3 loop spans 13 amino acids. Partial CDR3 DNA: TGTGCCAGCAGCTTTCCCCAGGCCCTCGGA. The encoded protein is CASSFPQALG. The complete CDR3 reads CASSFPQALGAFF.